These T cell receptor beta chains were read from a single sample in a study of read filtering for tumor transcriptome and immune sequencing. TCRdb used MiXCR to reprocess the reads, holding one entry per CDR3 protein. Of around 41,000 distinct CDR3 sequences in the sample, 12% were seen once. Sequencing was done on a sample of a population of CD138-negative cells sorted from bone marrow. Source of these receptors: a donor over 35 with multiple myeloma. The CDR3 runs from the conserved cysteine through the conserved F or W. The D gene is left open where the match is weak. Expanded clones are given a class, and other clones once, few, many or no size at all.

CDR3	DNA	size	V	J	D
CASSRGGLEAFF	TGTGCCAGCAGCCGAGGAGGACTTGAAGCTTTCTTT	few	TRBV3-1	TRBJ1-1	.
CAISPDRGKQPQHF	TGTGCCATCTCACCTGACCGGGGCAAACAGCCCCAGCATTTT	.	TRBV18	TRBJ1-5	.
CASSPGSSYEQYF	TGTGCCAGCTCCCCCGGGAGCTCCTACGAGCAGTACTTC	many	TRBV18	TRBJ2-7	.
CASSARGGTDTQYF	TGTGCCAGCAGTGCCCGGGGGGGCACAGATACGCAGTATTTT	.	TRBV3-1	TRBJ2-3	TRBD2
CASSLATEAFF	TGTGCCAGCAGTTTAGCCACTGAAGCTTTCTTT	many	TRBV12-3/TRBV12-4	TRBJ1-1	.
CATSAGVGNEQFF	TGCGCCACCAGTGCGGGAGTAGGCAATGAGCAGTTCTTC	.	TRBV10-2	TRBJ2-1	TRBD2
CASSPGTGITGELFF	TGTGCCAGTAGTCCGGGGACAGGGATCACCGGGGAGCTGTTTTTT	many	TRBV19	TRBJ2-2	TRBD1
CASSFRTGAYEQYF	TGCGCCAGCAGCTTTCGGACAGGCGCCTACGAGCAGTACTTC	few	TRBV5-1	TRBJ2-7	TRBD1
CASSPPWDRGPEAFF	TGTGCCAGCTCACCACCTTGGGACAGGGGTCCTGAAGCTTTCTTT	many	TRBV18	TRBJ1-1	TRBD1
CAIRVGVDEQFF	TGTGCCATCAGAGTAGGGGTCGATGAGCAGTTCTTC	many	TRBV10-3	TRBJ2-1	.
CASSFRTGNVEQFF	TGCGCCAGCAGCTTCCGGACAGGTAATGTTGAGCAGTTCTTC	many	TRBV5-1	TRBJ2-1	TRBD1
CASSLGTSGITDTQYF	TGTGCCAGCAGCCTCGGGACTAGCGGGATCACAGATACGCAGTATTTT	many	TRBV4-2	TRBJ2-3	TRBD2
CATSRDQGAGEQFF	TGTGCCACCAGCAGAGATCAGGGGGCGGGTGAGCAGTTCTTC	many	TRBV15	TRBJ2-1	TRBD1
CATKTLENTDTQYF	TGTGCCACCAAGACACTTGAGAACACAGATACGCAGTATTTT	many	TRBV11-2	TRBJ2-3	.
CASSFTSDNEQFF	TGTGCCAGCAGTTTTACTTCCGACAATGAGCAGTTCTTC	many	TRBV12-3/TRBV12-4	TRBJ2-1	.
CASSDLTSPSYEQYF	TGTGCCAGCAGTGACCTAACTAGCCCATCCTACGAGCAGTACTTC	many	TRBV6-5	TRBJ2-7	.
CASSGGNGNQPQHF	TGTGCCAGCAGTGGGGGCAATGGGAATCAGCCCCAGCATTTT	many	TRBV2	TRBJ1-5	.
CASSERAGETEQFF	TGTGCCAGCAGTGAAAGGGCGGGGGAAACGGAGCAGTTCTTC	many	TRBV6-6	TRBJ2-1	TRBD2
CASSPGGPQRADTQYF	TGCGCCAGCAGCCCCGGGGGACCCCAAAGGGCAGATACGCAGTATTTT	many	TRBV5-1	TRBJ2-3	.
CASSLEVGNYEQYF	TGCGCCAGCAGCTTGGAGGTGGGCAACTACGAGCAGTACTTC	many	TRBV5-1	TRBJ2-7	.
CASSYADPGLADQETQYF	TGTGCCAGCAGTTACGCCGATCCGGGACTAGCGGACCAAGAGACCCAGTACTTC	many	TRBV6-2/TRBV6-3	TRBJ2-5	TRBD2
CSVDTAAGEQYF	TGCAGCGTTGATACCGCCGCGGGGGAGCAGTACTTC	many	TRBV29-1	TRBJ2-7	.
CSAYREGSGEGTDTQYF	TGCAGTGCTTACAGGGAGGGTAGCGGGGAGGGCACAGATACGCAGTATTTT	many	TRBV20-1	TRBJ2-3	TRBD2
CSVESGGTEAFF	TGCAGCGTTGAATCGGGAGGGACTGAAGCTTTCTTT	many	TRBV29-1	TRBJ1-1	.
CASSQDAGGSPEAFF	TGTGCCAGCAGCCAAGATGCAGGGGGGAGCCCTGAAGCTTTCTTT	many	TRBV3-1	TRBJ1-1	TRBD1
CASSMTPGSQEDWYEQYF	TGTGCCAGTAGTATGACCCCGGGAAGCCAGGAGGATTGGTACGAGCAGTACTTC	many	TRBV19	TRBJ2-7	.
CSASVTGDVKLRNSPLHF	TGCAGTGCTAGTGTGACAGGGGACGTCAAGTTGCGCAATTCACCCCTCCACTTT	many	TRBV20-1	TRBJ1-6	TRBD1
CASRIELEQFF	TGTGCCAGCAGGATAGAACTTGAGCAGTTCTTC	many	TRBV7-2	TRBJ2-1	.
CASTQTSGSTDTQYF	TGTGCCAGCACCCAGACTAGCGGTAGCACAGATACGCAGTATTTT	many	TRBV12-3/TRBV12-4	TRBJ2-3	TRBD2
CATPGPYEQYF	TGCGCCACGCCAGGACCCTACGAGCAGTACTTC	many	TRBV20-1	TRBJ2-7	.
CSAPSQGTGDEQFF	TGCAGTGCCCCATCCCAGGGTACCGGCGATGAGCAGTTCTTC	many	TRBV20-1	TRBJ2-1	.
CASSEVLRNTDTQYF	TGTGCCAGCAGCGAAGTTTTGAGAAACACAGATACGCAGTATTTT	few	TRBV11-2	TRBJ2-3	.
CASSWSGELFF	TGTGCCAGTAGTTGGTCCGGGGAGCTGTTTTTT	many	TRBV19	TRBJ2-2	.
CSVDRESNTGELFF	TGCAGCGTTGATAGGGAATCGAACACCGGGGAGCTGTTTTTT	many	TRBV29-1	TRBJ2-2	.
CAASRGRGARTSSYEQYF	TGTGCCGCTTCACGGGGGCGGGGGGCCCGGACTAGCTCCTACGAGCAGTACTTC	many	TRBV2	TRBJ2-7	TRBD2
CASSQDPEGNYGYTF	TGTGCCAGCAGCCAAGATCCAGAAGGGAACTATGGCTACACCTTT	few	TRBV14	TRBJ1-2	.
CASSLTDGAYGQYF	TGTGCCAGCAGCTTAACGGACGGCGCCTATGGGCAGTACTTC	few	TRBV7-6	TRBJ2-7	.
CASSPGGNSYEQYF	TGTGCCAGCAGCCCGGGGGGGAACTCCTACGAGCAGTACTTC	many	TRBV7-9	TRBJ2-7	TRBD2
CASSLGQPTDTQYF	TGTGCCAGCAGCTTGGGCCAACCCACAGATACGCAGTATTTT	.	TRBV5-5	TRBJ2-3	.
CASSPSRTYEQYF	TGTGCCAGCTCACCTAGCAGGACCTACGAGCAGTACTTC	many	TRBV18	TRBJ2-7	.
CSAARGNSQYF	TGCAGTGCTGCCAGGGGTAATTCGCAGTATTTT	many	TRBV20-1	TRBJ2-3	.
CASRSAGDNEQFF	TGTGCCAGTAGATCAGCGGGGGACAATGAGCAGTTCTTC	many	TRBV3-1	TRBJ2-1	TRBD2